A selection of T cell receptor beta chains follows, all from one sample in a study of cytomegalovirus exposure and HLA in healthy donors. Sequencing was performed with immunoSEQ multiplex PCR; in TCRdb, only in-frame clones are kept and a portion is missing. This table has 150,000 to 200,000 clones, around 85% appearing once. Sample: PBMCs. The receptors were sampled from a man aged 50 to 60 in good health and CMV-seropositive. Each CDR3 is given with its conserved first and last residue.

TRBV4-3 CASSQVAGGAHEQFF
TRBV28 CASRGTGGPNEQFF
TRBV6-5 CASKKDRGNEKLFF
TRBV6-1 CATTLERQGTQYF
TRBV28 CASSLTSAEKEQYF
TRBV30 CAWSRGMEAEAFF
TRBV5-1 CASTPTSGGSYNEQFF
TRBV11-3 CASSPASGQGEQYF
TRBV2 CASSEGRGDGYTF
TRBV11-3 CASGSGGVEQYF
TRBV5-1 CASSLRPARTGVKRMNTEAFF
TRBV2 CASSGQGLGNTIYF
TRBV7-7 CASSPSGIQETQYF
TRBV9 CASSVEDSGSGEQFF
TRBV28 CASSSTGENTGELFF
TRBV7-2 CASSTSRGNTIYF
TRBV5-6 CASSLGQVIYGYTF
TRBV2 CASSETGATNEKLFF
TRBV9 CASSPLNTGELFF
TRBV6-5 CASKNRGLNQPQHF
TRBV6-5 CASSEYQGNGYTF
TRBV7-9 CASSLAGANQPQHF
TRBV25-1 CASRQGTYEQYF
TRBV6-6 CASRGQGRGDGYTF
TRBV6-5 CASSYSTRGLGGYTF
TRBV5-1 CASSFAGQGTGELFF
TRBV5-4 CASSLARNTEAFF
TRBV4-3 CPGCNEQFF
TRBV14 CASSQDRGQRNEQFF
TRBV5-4 CASSLDAGANYGYTF
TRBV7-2 CASTNLGGALSDTQYF
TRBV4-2 CASSPRLAGGPSYEQYF
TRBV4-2 CASSQELGTGELFF
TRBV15 CATSKGNSAPEQYF
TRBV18 CASSPLGQRDSGNTIYF
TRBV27 CASSDRGYGYTF
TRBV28 CASSHTGTGVWTKNIQYF
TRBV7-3 CASNFPGSTPLHF
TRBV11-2 CASSYYRGTGELFF
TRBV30 CAWSVQGGTVNQPQHF
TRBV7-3 CASSLILGVMNTEAFF
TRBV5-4 CASSLQGSGGETQYF
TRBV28 CASKRPPGSTEAFF
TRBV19 CASSIAGTGSYEQYF
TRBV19 CASSSRGAATIYF
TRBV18 CASSPLTRQENTEAFF
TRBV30 CAWSLTVNYGYTF
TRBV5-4 CASSPGTGQYEQYF
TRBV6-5 CASSYSGGVDTEAFF
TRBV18 CASSPGTGVNQPQHF
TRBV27 CASSSTVNTEAFF